Sequencing of this TCR beta chain was carried out in a study of radiotherapy plus CTLA-4 blockade in lung cancer. The method was immunoSEQ multiplex PCR; TCRdb's version includes in-frame clones alone and lacks a portion of them. The sample lists approximately 98,000 clones; 75% to 90% were seen once. About this clone: Its specificity is unknown.

The CDR3 runs 15 residues. The V segment lost 1 base and the J segment 4 bases; nucleotides outside the gene matches: 5. The germline V gene encodes CDR1 SNHLY and CDR2 FYNNEI. Study outcomes and limitations: Tumor-derived TCR clones expanded in blood after radiotherapy plus ipilimumab.

The TCR was taken from a human donor with non-small cell lung cancer who had a partial response to radiotherapy plus ipilimumab. Here the sequenced sample was peripheral blood, taken from a patient treated with radiotherapy plus ipilimumab. The V call is TRBV2, the J call TRBJ2-3; 7 bases line up with TRBD2. CDR3 amino acids: CASSEGRTSADTQYF. Written as DNA, the CDR3 is TGTGCCAGCAGTGAAGGGAGGACTAGTGCAGATACGCAGTATTTT.